This entry is about one TCR beta chain. Its antigen is currently not known. Base-call qualities are not available, and no considerably larger clone is one nucleotide away. The CDR3 numbers 16 residues from cysteine through phenylalanine. Only CDR3 DNA remains: 48 bases, in frame from the first base. V was cut back by 1 base and J by 6 bases, leaving a gap of 16 bases between them. This sample is part of a study of CD8+ T cells in alopecia areata (dated by TCRdb to 2016 to 2019). About the full investigation: Treated patients were enrolled in an open-label pilot trial of oral tofacitinib at 5 to 10 mg twice daily for moderate-to-severe alopecia areata. Patients stayed on tofacitinib for 6 to 18 months and then had 6 months of follow-up off drug so that delayed response and recurrence could be assessed. The SALT score, which quantifies the percentage of affected scalp surface area, was used to measure disease severity in treated patients. The study used high-throughput TCRbeta sequencing to examine T cell clonal expansion in alopecia areata, in both the C3H/HeJ mouse model and human patients. On the human side, TCRbeta sequencing was run on scalp tissue and on sorted CD4+ and CD8+ peripheral blood T cells from healthy controls and from alopecia areata patients with either patchy or totalis/universalis disease. Biopsies were taken from tofacitinib-treated patients at baseline and again at 4 and 24 weeks into treatment, and several of those patients also had a later scalp biopsy. Clonality in the scalp was compared among normal scalp (n=4), patchy alopecia areata scalp (n=8), and alopecia totalis/universalis scalp (n=8). The RNA source kit depended on sample type: the PAXgene miRNA kit for fixed scalp, the miRNeasy kit for PBMCs, and the RNeasy kit for mouse skin. TCRbeta CDR3 regions were amplified by immunoSEQ multiplex PCR with 35 Vbeta forward and 13 Jbeta reverse primers. The research as a whole found: Compared with mice, TCR sequences shared between patients were less clear, possibly partly because of HLA diversity across the patient population. Lesional scalp, especially in alopecia totalis/universalis, showed higher clonality and more expanded CD8+ clones than normal scalp, suggesting antigenic drive. Because the treated cohort was small and included a single nonresponder, larger studies are needed to assess links between baseline CD8+ expansion and response. During tofacitinib treatment, many expanded lesional clones stuck around in both scalp and blood, and this persistence may partly explain why relapse happens after treatment is stopped. With tofacitinib, both scalp clonality and the number of expanded CD8+ clones among the top 100 scalp clones went down significantly. Resident alphabeta T cells in normal human skin are also sequenced, complicating scalp TCR repertoire analysis, unlike mouse skin dominated by gammadelta T cells.

Reading the label with the study, this specimen's time point is: roughly 24 weeks on oral tofacitinib. The sample's treatment or condition label, in plain terms: oral pan-JAK inhibitor, 5-10 mg twice daily. Peripheral blood and lesional scalp punch biopsies were obtained from patients with alopecia areata. PBMCs were separated by density centrifugation and stained for CD3, CD4 and CD8, after which CD4+ and CD8+ T cells were sorted on a FACSAria. The library came from the immunoSEQ multiplex PCR assay. RNA was extracted from all samples and reverse transcribed into cDNA, which served as template for TCR sequencing. First-strand cDNA was synthesized using SuperScript III with a 2:1 mix of oligo-dT and random hexamers. A synthetic immune receptor repertoire was used to gauge amplification bias, and whatever bias remained was removed computationally. In the original analysis: Raw reads were preprocessed to remove errors, and CDR3 was defined by IMGT conventions from the conserved cysteine to phenylalanine. To get clonality, Shannon entropy was normalized by log2 of the number of productive unique TCRs and the result was subtracted from 1. CD4 or CD8 identity of scalp clones was inferred by cross-referencing scalp TCRbeta sequences with sorted blood CD4 and CD8 repertoires. This is the immuneACCESS table as TCRdb keeps it, with only in-frame sequences that have V and J called. A part of the clones is gone; compared with another copy, unresolved V genes explain less than half, and the rest is unexplained. V, J and clone size were drawn from that table, and D and trimming were deduced from the DNA. Recorded for this sample are around 290,000 clones; more than 45% of them occurred a single time. 1.8% of the sample is in the top ten clones.

Sample: CD4+ T cells sorted from blood, taken at week 24, from a patient treated with tofacitinib. This sequence uses TRBV23-1 and TRBJ1-5, with no confident D gene call. TRBV23-1 is marked as an open reading frame, function uncertain. The receptor's source is a human donor with alopecia areata. The nucleotides read TGCGCCAGCAGTCAATTGGGGTCGTCGGGTTCTCAGCCCCAGCATTTT. It translates to CASSQLGSSGSQPQHF.